The present entry profiles one T cell receptor (beta chain) with its context. Its antigen is still unknown. These data come from a study of shared clonotypes between healthy human individuals. Overall study: Per-donor plates numbered three CD4 naive, three CD4 memory, two CD8 naive and one CD8 memory. Study-level points and caveats: Clonotypes which were not shared had lower generation probabilities than clonotypes that all four donors shared. The sampled material consisted only of blood, and tissue repertoires are likely to differ.

Naive CD8 cells, CD45RO-negative and positively selected for CCR7, excluded terminally differentiated effector memory CD45RA+ cells. Within Nashville, Tennessee resided all donors, each a Caucasian adult. This CDR3 is built from 15 residues. The V end lost 2 bases, the J end lost 5 bases, and 15 bases lay between the germline ends. Looked up from germline, CDR1 is ENHRY and CDR2 is SYGVKD. The protocol was immunoSEQ multiplex PCR, while the TCRdb copy is restricted to in-frame clones and leaves out a portion. The data hold under 2,000,000 clones, with about 95% observed a single time. Sequencing input: naive CD8+ T cells sorted from blood. The V gene is TRBV10-3, the J gene TRBJ1-1; TRBD1 might be the D (6 bases). The TCR sequence derives from a man aged 18 to 29 in good health. The CDR3: CAISEPSRGGTEAFF. CDR3 bases: TGTGCCATCAGTGAGCCCTCCAGGGGTGGTACTGAAGCTTTCTTT.